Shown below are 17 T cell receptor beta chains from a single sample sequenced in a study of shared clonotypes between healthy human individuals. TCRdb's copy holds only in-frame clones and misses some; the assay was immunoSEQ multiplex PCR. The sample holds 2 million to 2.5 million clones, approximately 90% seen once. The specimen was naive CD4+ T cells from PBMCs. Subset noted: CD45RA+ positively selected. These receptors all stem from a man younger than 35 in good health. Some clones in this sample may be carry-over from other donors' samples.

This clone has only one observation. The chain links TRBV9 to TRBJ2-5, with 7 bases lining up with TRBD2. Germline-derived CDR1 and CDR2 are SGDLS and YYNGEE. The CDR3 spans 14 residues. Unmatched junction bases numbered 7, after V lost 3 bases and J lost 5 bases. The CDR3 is CASSARFSGETQYF. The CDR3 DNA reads TGTGCCAGCAGCGCCCGGTTTAGCGGGGAGACCCAGTACTTC.

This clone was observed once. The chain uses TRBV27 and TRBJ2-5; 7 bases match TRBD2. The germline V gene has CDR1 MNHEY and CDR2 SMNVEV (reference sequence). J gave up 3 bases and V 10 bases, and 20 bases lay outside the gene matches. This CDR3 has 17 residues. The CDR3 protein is CATRQFGVGAGKETQYF. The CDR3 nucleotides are TGTGCCACCAGACAGTTTGGTGTCGGAGCGGGAAAAGAGACCCAGTACTTC.

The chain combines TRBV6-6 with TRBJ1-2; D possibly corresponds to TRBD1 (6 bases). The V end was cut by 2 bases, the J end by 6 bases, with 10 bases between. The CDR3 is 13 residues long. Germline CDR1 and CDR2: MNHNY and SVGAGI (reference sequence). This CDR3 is CASSYRGRDGYTF. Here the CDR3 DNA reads TGTGCCAGCAGTTACCGGGGGCGGGATGGCTACACCTTC.

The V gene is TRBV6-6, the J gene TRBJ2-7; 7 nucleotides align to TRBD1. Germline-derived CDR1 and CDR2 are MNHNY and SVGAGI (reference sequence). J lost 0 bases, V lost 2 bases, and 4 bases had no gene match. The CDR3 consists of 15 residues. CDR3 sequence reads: CASSYPTGPSYEQYF. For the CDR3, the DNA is TGTGCCAGCAGTTACCCGACAGGGCCCTCCTACGAGCAGTACTTC.

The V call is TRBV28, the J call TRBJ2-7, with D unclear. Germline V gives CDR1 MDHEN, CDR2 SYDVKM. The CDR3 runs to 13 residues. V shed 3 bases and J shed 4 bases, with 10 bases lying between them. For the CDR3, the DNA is TGTGCCAGCAGTTTTGCTCTGAAGTACGAGCAGTACTTC. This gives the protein CASSFALKYEQYF.

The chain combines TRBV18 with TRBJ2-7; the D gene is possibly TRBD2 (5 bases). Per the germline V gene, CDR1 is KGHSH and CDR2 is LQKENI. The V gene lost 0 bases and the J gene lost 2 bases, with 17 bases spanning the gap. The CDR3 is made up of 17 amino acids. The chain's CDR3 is CASSPPVGPHGAYEQYF. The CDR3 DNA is TGTGCCAGCTCACCACCGGTCGGGCCCCACGGGGCCTACGAGCAGTACTTC.

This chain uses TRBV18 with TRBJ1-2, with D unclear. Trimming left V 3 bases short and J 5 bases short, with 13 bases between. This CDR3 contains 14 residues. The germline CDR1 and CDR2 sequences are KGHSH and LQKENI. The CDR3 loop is CASSPGRITYGYTF. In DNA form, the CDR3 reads TGTGCCAGCTCACCCGGTAGGATTACTTATGGCTACACCTTC.

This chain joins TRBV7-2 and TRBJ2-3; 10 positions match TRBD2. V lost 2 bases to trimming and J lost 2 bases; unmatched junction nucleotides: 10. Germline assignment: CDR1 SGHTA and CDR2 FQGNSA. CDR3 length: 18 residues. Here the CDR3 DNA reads TGTGCCAGCAGCTTAAGGCTAGCGGGAGAGTATAACACAGATACGCAGTATTTT. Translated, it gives CASSLRLAGEYNTDTQYF.

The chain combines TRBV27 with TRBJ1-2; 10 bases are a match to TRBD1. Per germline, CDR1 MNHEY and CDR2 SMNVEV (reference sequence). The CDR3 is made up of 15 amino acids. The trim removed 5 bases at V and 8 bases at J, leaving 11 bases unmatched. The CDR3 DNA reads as TGTGCCAGCAGTCCCCGGGACAGGGGCTTTCGAGGCTACACCTTC. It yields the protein CASSPRDRGFRGYTF.

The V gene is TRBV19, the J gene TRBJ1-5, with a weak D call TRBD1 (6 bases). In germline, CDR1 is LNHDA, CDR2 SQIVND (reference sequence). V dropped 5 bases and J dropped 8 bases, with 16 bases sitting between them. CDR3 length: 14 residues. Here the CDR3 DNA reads TGTGCCAGTAGTGAAAACAGGGCCTGGAAGCCCCAGCATTTT. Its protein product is CASSENRAWKPQHF.

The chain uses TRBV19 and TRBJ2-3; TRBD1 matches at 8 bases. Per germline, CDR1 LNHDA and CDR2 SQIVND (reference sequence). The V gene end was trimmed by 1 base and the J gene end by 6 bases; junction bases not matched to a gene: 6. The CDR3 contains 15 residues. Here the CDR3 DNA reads TGTGCCAGTAGTATAGGGGCAGGGGGCGCGGATACGCAGTATTTT. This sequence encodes CASSIGAGGADTQYF.

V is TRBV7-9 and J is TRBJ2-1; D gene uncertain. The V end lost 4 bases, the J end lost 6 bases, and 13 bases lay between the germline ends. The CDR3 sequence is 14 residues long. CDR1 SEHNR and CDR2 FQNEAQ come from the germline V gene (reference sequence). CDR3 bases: TGTGCCAGCAGCTCCATAGGAAGGTTCAATGAGCAGTTCTTC. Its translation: CASSSIGRFNEQFF. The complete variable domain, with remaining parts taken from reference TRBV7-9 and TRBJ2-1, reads DTGVSQNPRHKITKRGQNVTFRCDPISEHNRLYWYRQTLGQGPEFLTYFQNEAQLEKSRLLSDRFSAERPKGSFSTLEIQRTEQGDSAMYLCASSSIGRFNEQFFGPGTRLTVL.

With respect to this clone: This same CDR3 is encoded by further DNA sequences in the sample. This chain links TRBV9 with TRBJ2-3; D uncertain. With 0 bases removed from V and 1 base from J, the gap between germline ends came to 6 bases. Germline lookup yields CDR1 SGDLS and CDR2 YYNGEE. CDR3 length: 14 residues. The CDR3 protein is CASSVVPGTDTQYF. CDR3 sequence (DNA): TGTGCCAGCAGCGTAGTACCCGGCACAGATACGCAGTATTTT.

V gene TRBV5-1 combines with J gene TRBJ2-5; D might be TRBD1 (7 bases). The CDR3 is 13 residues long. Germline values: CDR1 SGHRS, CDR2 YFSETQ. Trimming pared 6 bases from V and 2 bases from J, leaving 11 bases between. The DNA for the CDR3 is TGCGCCAGCAACCCAGGGGGGCAAGAGACCCAGTACTTC. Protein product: CASNPGGQETQYF.

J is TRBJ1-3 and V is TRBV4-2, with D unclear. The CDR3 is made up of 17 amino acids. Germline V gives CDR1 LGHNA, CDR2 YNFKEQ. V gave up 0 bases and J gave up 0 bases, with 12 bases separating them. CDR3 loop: CASSQDGPVSSGNTIYF. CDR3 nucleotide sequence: TGTGCCAGCAGCCAAGATGGTCCAGTGAGCTCTGGAAACACCATATATTTT.

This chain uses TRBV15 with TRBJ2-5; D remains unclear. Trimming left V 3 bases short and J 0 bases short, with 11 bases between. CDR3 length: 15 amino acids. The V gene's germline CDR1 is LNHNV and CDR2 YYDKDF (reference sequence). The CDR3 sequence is CATSRGPGNQETQYF. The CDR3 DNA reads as TGTGCCACCAGCAGGGGTCCCGGCAACCAAGAGACCCAGTACTTC.

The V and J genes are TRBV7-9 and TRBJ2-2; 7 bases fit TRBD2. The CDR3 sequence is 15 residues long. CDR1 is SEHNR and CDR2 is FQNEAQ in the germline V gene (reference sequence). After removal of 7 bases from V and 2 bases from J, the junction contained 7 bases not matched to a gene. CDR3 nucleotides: TGTGCCAGCATCCGACTAGCCGACAACACCGGGGAGCTGTTTTTT. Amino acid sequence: CASIRLADNTGELFF.